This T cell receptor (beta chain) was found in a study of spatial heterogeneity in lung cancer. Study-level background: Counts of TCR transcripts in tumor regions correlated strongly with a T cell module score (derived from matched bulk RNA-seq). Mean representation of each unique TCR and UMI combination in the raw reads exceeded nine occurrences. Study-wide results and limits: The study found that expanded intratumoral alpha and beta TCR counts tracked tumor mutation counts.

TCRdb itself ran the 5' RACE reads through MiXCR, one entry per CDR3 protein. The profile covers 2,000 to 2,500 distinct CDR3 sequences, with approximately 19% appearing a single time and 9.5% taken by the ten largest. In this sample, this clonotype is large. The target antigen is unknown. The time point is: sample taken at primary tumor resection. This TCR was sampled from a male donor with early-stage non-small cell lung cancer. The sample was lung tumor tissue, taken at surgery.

CDR3 protein: CASSSRVTEAFF. The CDR3 DNA sequence: TGTGCCAGCAGTTCAAGGGTCACTGAAGCTTTCTTT. The chain couples TRBV28 to TRBJ1-1; D is unresolved. This CDR3 region has 12 residues. The germline V gene encodes CDR1 MDHEN and CDR2 SYDVKM. Trimming cost V 4 bases and J 4 bases, with 7 bases left between them.